These 9 T cell receptor beta chains were all obtained from the same sample, sequenced in a study of ipilimumab plus nivolumab after autologous stem cell transplantation. The protocol was immunoSEQ multiplex PCR, while the TCRdb copy is restricted to in-frame clones and leaves out a portion. The sample lists about 22,000 clones, roughly 74% occurring once. The specimen comprised PBMCs, sampled in a trial of ipilimumab plus nivolumab as post-transplant consolidation. The source of these receptors is a male donor with diffuse large B-cell lymphoma.

The chain uses TRBV5-1 and TRBJ1-1; D is unclear. V was pared by 0 bases and J by 4 bases, with 10 bases between. This CDR3 has 14 residues. Germline V gives CDR1 SGHRS, CDR2 YFSETQ. As DNA, the CDR3 is TGCGCCAGCAGCTTGGGGGCCGAGGTCACTGAAGCTTTCTTT. Its translation: CASSLGAEVTEAFF.

The rearrangement joins TRBV18 to TRBJ1-3; 8 positions match TRBD1. Trimming removed 3 bases from V and 0 bases from J; junction bases left unmatched: 10. The CDR3 runs to 18 residues. Germline CDR1 KGHSH, CDR2 LQKENI. The CDR3 nucleotides are TGTGCCAGCTCACCGTATACCGGGACAGGAGACTCTGGAAACACCATATATTTT. This codes for CASSPYTGTGDSGNTIYF.

This chain's CDR3 is CASSPSDTRLAFF. The CDR3 nucleotides are TGTGCCAGCTCACCCTCGGACACCCGGTTGGCTTTCTTT. This chain links TRBV18 with TRBJ1-1; D might be TRBD1 (5 bases). CDR1 and CDR2 (germline): KGHSH, LQKENI. The ends were cut back, 3 bases at V and 11 bases at J, with 16 bases in the middle. This CDR3 comprises 13 residues.

The rearrangement joins TRBV6-1 to TRBJ1-1; D is ambiguous. Germline CDR1 reads MNHNS; CDR2 reads SASEGT. The CDR3 length is 14 residues. V lost 3 bases to trimming and J lost 1 base, with 9 bases between them. The CDR3 DNA is TGTGCCAGCAGTGAGGGTACAAGGAACACTGAAGCTTTCTTT. Amino acid sequence: CASSEGTRNTEAFF.

The V gene is TRBV6-5, the J gene TRBJ1-2, with 9 nucleotides matching TRBD1. The V and J ends lost 6 bases and 3 bases, in that order; junction bases with no gene match: 8. The CDR3 spans 15 residues. Germline V gives CDR1 MNHEY, CDR2 SVGAGI. The CDR3 reads CASSPGQGGYYGYTF. The CDR3 coding sequence is TGTGCCAGCAGCCCGGGACAGGGTGGATACTATGGCTACACCTTC.

V and J are TRBV4-1 and TRBJ1-5; D remains unclear. V was trimmed by 5 bases and J by 6 bases, leaving 14 bases between them. Germline CDR1 reads MGHRA; CDR2 reads YSYEKL. This CDR3 is 14 amino acids long. CDR3 sequence reads: CASSTAGGIQPQHF. Here the CDR3 DNA reads TGCGCCAGCAGCACCGCGGGCGGAATTCAGCCCCAGCATTTT.

The chain joins TRBV7-8 to TRBJ2-5, with TRBD1 as a possible D gene (6 bases). Germline values: CDR1 SGHVS, CDR2 FQNEAQ. V was clipped by 5 bases and J by 2 bases, with 9 bases between them. This CDR3 has 13 amino acids. CDR3 nucleotides: TGTGCCAGCAGCACAGGACAGCAAGAGACCCAGTACTTC. Its protein is CASSTGQQETQYF.

This clone was picked up a small number of times. The chain combines TRBV27 with TRBJ1-6; unclear D gene. The CDR3 sequence is 15 residues long. The germline gives CDR1 MNHEY, CDR2 SMNVEV (reference sequence). V was pared by 3 bases and J by 7 bases, with 13 bases between. The CDR3 spells CASSFLPGGNSPLHF. The CDR3 DNA follows: TGTGCCAGCAGTTTCCTACCGGGAGGGAATTCACCCCTCCACTTT.

The chain combines TRBV7-9 with TRBJ1-1; 9 bases are a match to TRBD1. Germline CDR1 and CDR2: SEHNR and FQNEAQ (reference sequence). The CDR3 has 15 residues. Trimming took 5 bases from V and 3 from J; bases not matched to a gene: 7. The chain's CDR3 is CASSPKQGADTEAFF. The CDR3 DNA reads TGTGCCAGCAGCCCAAAACAGGGGGCGGACACTGAAGCTTTCTTT.